This record looks at one T cell receptor beta chain sequence and its context. This clone's antigen is unknown. One end of the junction fails to match germline, which may point to a read error. This specimen belongs to a study of blood T cell repertoires in COVID-19 (dated by TCRdb to between 2020 and 2021). Notes on the research overall: Samples covering the acute and convalescent phases of COVID-19 were provided by collaborators in the United States, Italy and Spain. Subjects who had been exposed to COVID-19, were actively infected with it, or had recovered from it provided the deeply sampled blood TCRbeta repertoires that made up the dataset. A de-identified subject ID, COVID-19 status, age in years and sex were almost always included in the sample metadata. The repertoires were made available in a free public database intended to serve as a resource for research on the immune response to SARS-CoV-2. Samples were obtained from the ongoing ImmuneRACE study (first 160 participants) and from approximately 1,200 subjects provided by 6 global collaborators. Where available, HLA class I and class II types were taken from metadata supplied by the sample provider and were not determined by assay-based typing. The material from the prospective study consisted of cDNA or gDNA derived from T cells, B-cell-depleted T cells, or PBMCs. What the authors observed across the whole study: How much clinical and demographic metadata was included differed by source and by participant, and the metadata was provided uncurated.

TCRbeta CDR3 regions were amplified from genomic DNA by means of the immunoSEQ Assay, a bias-controlled multiplex PCR. The authors' analysis ran thus. Nucleated cell counts per sample were estimated from amplification of reference gene primers within the assay. To quantify the absolute abundance of each unique TCRbeta CDR3 rearrangement, sequence reads were collapsed and filtered. For each sample, productive Simpson clonality was calculated by taking the square root of Simpson's diversity index across productive rearrangements. Held by TCRdb, this immuneACCESS table contains in-frame sequences only and omits some clones. Under half of the omission traces to an unresolved V gene where checked; the cause of the rest is unknown. The V and J calls and the clone size are those of that table, but D and trimming were determined from the DNA. This sample is represented by approximately 250,000 clones; 85% to 95% of them were singletons. 2.8% of the sample is in the top ten clones.

The germline V gene (reference sequence) specifies SSHAT as CDR1 and FNYEAQ as CDR2. Including the terminal cysteine and phenylalanine, the CDR3 comprises 16 residues. Left in the record is the CDR3 DNA by itself, 48 bases read in frame from the first base. Participants in the prospective study were enrolled through a virtual design, were aged roughly 18 to 100 years, and lived in 24 United States geographic areas. To assign participants to cohorts, the prospective study relied on clinical history that participants themselves reported in a screening survey and a study questionnaire. Exposed participants had been in contact, within 2 weeks of entering the study, with a person who had a PCR-confirmed or clinician-diagnosed case of COVID-19. Mobile phlebotomists in the prospective study collected whole blood, serum and a nasopharyngeal or oropharyngeal swab from every participant. Over a roughly 2-month period, participants in the prospective study had the option of providing additional blood draws and questionnaires. Blood samples from the prospective study were shipped frozen or at room temperature prior to DNA extraction.

The sequence derives from a man in his forties or fifties who had been exposed to COVID-19. Sequencing was performed on PBMCs or T cells enriched from blood (not recorded which). Recombination connected TRBV7-7 to TRBJ2-2, with 7 bases matching TRBD1. At the DNA level, the sequence is TGTGCTAGCAGCTTAGCGAACAGGGGAGCGACCGGGGAGCTGTTTTTT. Its translation reads: CASSLANRGATGELFF.